This passage covers 22 T cell receptor beta chains from one sample sequenced in a study of OX40 agonist ivuxolimab in advanced cancers. Generated by immunoSEQ multiplex PCR, the TCRdb table keeps only in-frame clones and is missing some. The sample carries some 90,000 clones, under 95% recorded once. The sample in question was CD4+ or CD8+ T cells sorted from blood, obtained in a trial of the OX40 agonist ivuxolimab. These TCRs come from an adult with an advanced solid tumor such as melanoma, head and neck, liver or kidney cancer.

V is TRBV14 and J is TRBJ2-5; D is unresolved. This CDR3 is built from 13 residues. Germline CDR1 SGHDN, CDR2 FVKESK. Trimming shortened V by 0 bases and J by 7 bases, and 9 bases separated the two germline ends. The CDR3 here is CASSQDWVGTQYF. The CDR3 DNA follows: TGTGCCAGCAGCCAAGACTGGGTAGGGACCCAGTACTTC.

The chain employs TRBV4-2 and TRBJ2-5; D uncertain. This CDR3 comprises 13 residues. Germline V gives CDR1 LGHNA, CDR2 YNFKEQ. V was pared by 0 bases and J by 7 bases, with 9 bases between. In nucleotides, the CDR3 is TGTGCCAGCAGCCAAGATCGGCAATGGACCCAGTACTTC. Translation: CASSQDRQWTQYF.

The chain links TRBV7-2 to TRBJ2-7, with D perhaps matching TRBD1 or TRBD2 (5 bases each). The length of the CDR3 is 15 residues. CDR1 SGHTA and CDR2 FQGNSA come from the germline V gene. The V gene lost 5 bases and the J gene lost 6 bases, with 20 bases spanning the gap. The CDR3 reads CASSHRSGGPGEQYF. CDR3 nucleotides: TGTGCCAGCAGCCACAGGAGCGGCGGGCCTGGCGAGCAGTACTTC.

The V and J genes are TRBV5-4 and TRBJ1-1; D is undetermined. Between the trimmed V and J ends, which lost 4 bases and 4 bases, there was a span of 8 bases. The CDR3 has 12 residues. CDR1 is SGHNT and CDR2 is YYREEE in the germline V gene (reference sequence). The CDR3 region has the DNA TGTGCCAGCAGCCAAAGGAGCACTGAAGCTTTCTTT. It yields the protein CASSQRSTEAFF.

The chain couples TRBV7-2 to TRBJ2-2; D unclear. V was trimmed by 5 bases and J by 6 bases, leaving 13 bases between them. The CDR3 runs to 14 residues. Per germline, CDR1 SGHTA and CDR2 FQGNSA. The CDR3 here is CASSRVGAPGELFF. In nucleotides, the CDR3 is TGTGCCAGCAGCCGCGTCGGTGCCCCCGGGGAGCTGTTTTTT.

A few counts support this clone. The chain couples TRBV15 to TRBJ2-1; D perhaps matches TRBD1 (5 bases). Germline V CDR1 and CDR2: LNHNV, YYDKDF (reference sequence). The CDR3 has 14 residues. V lost 1 base and J lost 3, with 7 bases in between. The CDR3: CATSRARGYNEQFF. Written as DNA, the CDR3 is TGTGCCACCAGCAGAGCTAGGGGCTACAATGAGCAGTTCTTC. The whole variable domain, filled in from reference TRBV15 and TRBJ2-1, reads DAMVIQNPRYQVTQFGKPVTLSCSQTLNHNVMYWYQQKSSQAPKLLFHYYDKDFNNEADTPDNFQSRRPNTSFCFLDIRSPGLGDTAMYLCATSRARGYNEQFFGPGTRLTVL.

The CDR3 region has the DNA TGTGCCAGCAGTAACAGCAGGGTTTCCTACGAGCAGTACTTC. Translating it yields CASSNSRVSYEQYF. The chain is built from TRBV6-5 and TRBJ2-7; possibly TRBD1 for D (5 bases). Germline assignment: CDR1 MNHEY and CDR2 SVGAGI. The CDR3 length is 14 residues. The ends were cut back, 5 bases at V and 1 base at J, with 12 bases in the middle.

This clone has only one observation. Other DNA sequences within the sample encode an identical CDR3. The chain combines TRBV7-2 with TRBJ2-3; D remains ambiguous. Between the trimmed V and J ends, which lost 3 bases and 4 bases, there was a span of 2 bases. This CDR3 spans 11 amino acids. Germline V gene sequence: CDR1 SGHTA, CDR2 FQGNSA. CDR3 residues: CASSFSDTQYF. For the CDR3, the DNA is TGTGCCAGCAGCTTCTCAGATACGCAGTATTTT.

The rearrangement links TRBV4-1 to TRBJ1-1; D uncertain. Germline CDR1 is MGHRA and CDR2 is YSYEKL. The CDR3 is made up of 15 amino acids. Trimming removed 0 bases at V and 2 bases at J, with 10 bases between. In nucleotides, the CDR3 is TGCGCCAGCAGCCAAGACGGGAGGACTAACACTGAAGCTTTCTTT. Translated: CASSQDGRTNTEAFF.

The CDR3 loop reads CASSVTGLTGELFF. CDR3 nucleotides: TGTGCCAGCAGCGTGACAGGGCTTACCGGGGAGCTGTTTTTT. The V call is TRBV9, the J call TRBJ2-2; 7 bases are a match to TRBD1. Germline V gives CDR1 SGDLS, CDR2 YYNGEE. The J segment lost 5 bases and the V segment lost 2 bases, leaving 3 bases of the junction unmatched. This CDR3 has 14 residues.

The chain links TRBV10-3 to TRBJ2-3; D uncertain. The CDR3 covers 13 residues. Germline lookup yields CDR1 ENHRY and CDR2 SYGVKD. Trimming removed 4 bases at V and 4 bases at J, with 9 bases between. The CDR3 coding sequence is TGTGCCATCAGTGGGGTCCGCGCAGATACGCAGTATTTT. It is translated as CAISGVRADTQYF.

J is TRBJ2-5 and V is TRBV9; 12 bases map to TRBD2. This CDR3 is built from 16 residues. The V segment lost 3 bases and the J segment 5 bases; nucleotides outside the gene matches: 8. CDR1 and CDR2 from the germline V gene are SGDLS and YYNGEE. The CDR3 region is CASSARLAGVDETQYF. CDR3 coding DNA: TGTGCCAGCAGCGCCCGACTAGCGGGAGTGGATGAGACCCAGTACTTC.

Comment on this clone: The same CDR3 can be traced to other DNA sequences in this sample. V usage is TRBV19 and J usage is TRBJ2-2; 10 bases match TRBD2. This CDR3 contains 17 residues. Germline loops: CDR1 LNHDA, CDR2 SQIVND (reference sequence). Unmatched junction bases numbered 2, after V lost 1 base and J lost 0 bases. The DNA for the CDR3 is TGTGCCAGTAGTATAGTACTAGCGGGAACGAACACCGGGGAGCTGTTTTTT. This codes for CASSIVLAGTNTGELFF.

V usage is TRBV10-3 and J usage is TRBJ2-3, with 8 nucleotides matching TRBD1. Germline loops: CDR1 ENHRY, CDR2 SYGVKD. The CDR3 runs to 14 residues. V shed 7 bases, J shed 4 bases, and the junction held 7 bases outside the gene matches. Here the CDR3 reads CAIKQGAMADTQYF. The DNA of the CDR3 is TGTGCCATCAAGCAGGGGGCGATGGCAGATACGCAGTATTTT.

This clone occurred once. This rearrangement joins TRBV11-2 to TRBJ2-1; TRBD2 agrees at 7 bases. The CDR3 loop spans 15 amino acids. The J segment lost 7 bases and the V segment lost 1 base, leaving 7 bases of the junction unmatched. The germline CDR1 and CDR2 sequences are SGHAT and FQNNGV. Here the CDR3 DNA reads TGTGCCAGCAGCTTAGGATGGCGGGAGTTTAATGAGCAGTTCTTC. It yields the protein CASSLGWREFNEQFF.

The gene calls are TRBV11-2 and TRBJ2-7; 12 bases are shared with TRBD2. Trimming took 5 bases from V and 3 from J; bases not matched to a gene: 11. Germline CDR1 reads SGHAT; CDR2 reads FQNNGV. The CDR3 spans 17 residues. CDR3 residues: CASSQGLAGIVGYEQYF. The CDR3 nucleotides read TGTGCCAGCAGCCAGGGACTAGCGGGTATCGTAGGCTACGAGCAGTACTTC.

The V gene is TRBV10-2, the J gene TRBJ2-1; the match to TRBD2 covers 14 bases. Germline V gene sequence: CDR1 WSHSY, CDR2 SAAADI. The CDR3 contains 17 residues. V shed 3 bases and J 7 bases; nucleotides not matched to a gene: 8. The CDR3 reads CASSDWRLAGGPNEQFF. The CDR3 DNA reads as TGCGCCAGCAGTGACTGGAGACTAGCGGGAGGGCCGAATGAGCAGTTCTTC.

This sequence joins TRBV5-1 and TRBJ2-2, with D perhaps TRBD2 (5 bases). There are 15 residues in the CDR3. The V and J ends lost 7 bases and 0 bases respectively, with 13 bases between them. CDR1 and CDR2 from the germline V gene are SGHRS and YFSETQ. CDR3: CASRVRGPNTGELFF. As DNA, the CDR3 is TGCGCCAGCCGGGTACGGGGTCCGAACACCGGGGAGCTGTTTTTT.

This chain uses TRBV19 with TRBJ2-3; 13 nucleotides match TRBD2. Germline loops: CDR1 LNHDA, CDR2 SQIVND (reference sequence). The CDR3 totals 16 residues. With V trimmed by 3 bases and J by 5 bases, 5 bases remained unmatched. The CDR3 protein is CASSIGLAGAVDTQYF. The CDR3 DNA reads TGTGCCAGTAGTATTGGACTAGCGGGAGCTGTAGATACGCAGTATTTT.

This chain joins TRBV7-9 and TRBJ1-1; D remains ambiguous. There are 14 residues in the CDR3. Germline-derived CDR1 and CDR2 are SEHNR and FQNEAQ (reference sequence). V lost 5 bases to trimming and J lost 3 bases, with 13 bases between them. The CDR3 region is CASSLNRGDTEAFF. DNA of the CDR3: TGTGCCAGCAGCCTAAACCGGGGTGACACTGAAGCTTTCTTT.

The rearrangement joins TRBV10-2 to TRBJ1-2; perhaps TRBD1 as D (5 bases). Germline CDR1 reads WSHSY; CDR2 reads SAAADI. V was shortened by 3 bases and J by 2 bases, with 7 bases between the two germline ends. The CDR3 is made up of 13 amino acids. The CDR3 DNA reads as TGCGCCAGCAGTGACCAGGGAAACTATGGCTACACCTTC. Its translation is CASSDQGNYGYTF.

This clone was recorded only once. This sequence joins TRBV7-2 and TRBJ2-5; D call uncertain. Germline V CDR1 and CDR2: SGHTA, FQGNSA. The CDR3 has 15 residues. V shed 0 bases and J shed 2 bases, with 10 bases lying between them. CDR3 protein: CASSLASTQQETQYF. The CDR3, as DNA: TGTGCCAGCAGCTTAGCCTCGACCCAGCAAGAGACCCAGTACTTC.